The entry that follows covers one TCR beta chain sequence. The data were taken from a study of T-cell reconstitution after alpha-beta-depleted transplantation in children. Construction of the TCRbeta library involved unique molecular identifiers. One entry per CDR3 protein results from TCRdb running MiXCR on the PCR reads. The table has approximately 650,000 distinct CDR3 sequences, around 12% seen once; the top ten hold 0.79%. This CDR3 spans 15 amino acids. V lost 4 bases and J lost 6; bases outside the gene matches: 9. CDR1 and CDR2 (germline): SGHRS, YFSETQ. Source: PBMCs, taken before TCRalphabeta/CD19-depleted stem cell transplant. V and J are TRBV5-1 and TRBJ2-3, with 9 bases aligning to TRBD1. This sequence originates from a girl under 10 years old with congenital amegakaryocytic thrombocytopenia, due to receive a stem cell transplant. The CDR3 DNA reads TGCGCCAGCAGCCGCGACAGGGGGGAAATGGATACGCAGTATTTT. Amino acids: CASSRDRGEMDTQYF.